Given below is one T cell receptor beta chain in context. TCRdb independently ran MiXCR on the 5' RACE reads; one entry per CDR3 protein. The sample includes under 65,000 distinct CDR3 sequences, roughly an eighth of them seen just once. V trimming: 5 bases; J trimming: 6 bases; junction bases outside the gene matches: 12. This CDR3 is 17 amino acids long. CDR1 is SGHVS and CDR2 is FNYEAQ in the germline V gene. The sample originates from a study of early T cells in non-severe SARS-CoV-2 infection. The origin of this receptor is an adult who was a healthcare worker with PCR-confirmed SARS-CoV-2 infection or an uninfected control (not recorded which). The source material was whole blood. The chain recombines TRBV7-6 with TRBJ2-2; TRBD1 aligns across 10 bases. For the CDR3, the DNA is TGTGCCAGCAGCCTTTTTCCCCCCGGACAGGGGGCCGGGGAGCTGTTTTTT. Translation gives CASSLFPPGQGAGELFF.